The rows below give T cell receptor beta chains drawn from one sample of a study of shared clonotypes between healthy human individuals. Using immunoSEQ multiplex PCR, the repertoire was profiled, and TCRdb retains in-frame clones only, with some absent. The table shows about 2.2 million clones, with under 95% occurring only once. The sample taken for sequencing was naive CD8+ T cells from PBMCs. The receptor source for this set is a man in his late teens or twenties in good health. Some clones in this sample may be carry-over from other donors' samples. Both conserved end residues are part of each CDR3. A D gene is named only where the DNA matches it firmly. Some rows have no size entry. The others give once, few or many, or a class for an expanded clone.

v_gene: TRBV30
j_gene: TRBJ2-3
abundance: .
d_gene: .
CDR3aa: CAWSVIPEGDTQYF
CDR3nt: TGTGCCTGGAGTGTTATCCCGGAGGGAGATACGCAGTATTTT

v_gene: TRBV7-9
j_gene: TRBJ2-7
abundance: .
d_gene: .
CDR3aa: CASSFEEGLNEQYF
CDR3nt: TGTGCCAGCAGCTTTGAGGAGGGGCTCAACGAGCAGTACTTC

v_gene: TRBV28
j_gene: TRBJ2-2
abundance: .
d_gene: .
CDR3aa: CASSTDTPTGELFF
CDR3nt: TGTGCCAGCAGTACGGACACACCCACCGGGGAGCTGTTTTTT

v_gene: TRBV4-3
j_gene: TRBJ2-7
abundance: .
d_gene: .
CDR3aa: CASSQDAASPYEQYF
CDR3nt: TGCGCCAGCAGCCAAGATGCGGCTAGCCCCTACGAGCAGTACTTC

v_gene: TRBV2
j_gene: TRBJ1-4
abundance: .
d_gene: TRBD1
CDR3aa: CASLGTGGNEKLFF
CDR3nt: TGTGCCAGCCTGGGAACAGGGGGTAACGAAAAACTGTTTTTT

v_gene: TRBV6-5
j_gene: TRBJ2-2
abundance: once
d_gene: .
CDR3aa: CASSYGLPNTGELFF
CDR3nt: TGTGCCAGCAGTTACGGCCTACCGAACACCGGGGAGCTGTTTTTT

v_gene: TRBV6-1
j_gene: TRBJ2-7
abundance: .
d_gene: .
CDR3aa: CASSVVYRDTSYEQYF
CDR3nt: TGTGCCAGCAGTGTTGTCTACCGGGACACGTCCTACGAGCAGTACTTC

v_gene: TRBV12-5
j_gene: TRBJ2-7
abundance: .
d_gene: .
CDR3aa: CASGPPGLPYEQYF
CDR3nt: TGTGCTAGTGGTCCGCCAGGACTTCCCTACGAGCAGTACTTC

v_gene: TRBV7-9
j_gene: TRBJ2-5
abundance: .
d_gene: .
CDR3aa: CASSYFGVPETQYF
CDR3nt: TGTGCCAGCAGTTACTTCGGGGTTCCAGAGACCCAGTACTTC

v_gene: TRBV19
j_gene: TRBJ1-4
abundance: .
d_gene: TRBD1
CDR3aa: CASSLPLTGIVEKLFF
CDR3nt: TGTGCCAGTAGTCTCCCATTGACAGGGATAGTGGAAAAACTGTTTTTT

v_gene: TRBV7-9
j_gene: TRBJ2-7
abundance: once
d_gene: .
CDR3aa: CASSPVGLPTYEQYF
CDR3nt: TGTGCCAGCAGCCCGGTGGGACTCCCCACCTACGAGCAGTACTTC

v_gene: TRBV19
j_gene: TRBJ1-2
abundance: .
d_gene: .
CDR3aa: CASSNTIYYGYTF
CDR3nt: TGTGCCAGTAGTAATACAATATACTATGGCTACACCTTC

v_gene: TRBV21-1
j_gene: TRBJ2-7
abundance: .
d_gene: .
CDR3aa: CASSKRRGQGARYEQYF
CDR3nt: TGTGCCAGCAGCAAACGGCGGGGACAGGGGGCACGGTACGAGCAGTACTTC

v_gene: TRBV9
j_gene: TRBJ2-2
abundance: .
d_gene: TRBD1
CDR3aa: CASSVGGQGVRTGELFF
CDR3nt: TGTGCCAGCAGCGTAGGAGGTCAGGGGGTGAGGACCGGGGAGCTGTTTTTT

v_gene: TRBV19
j_gene: TRBJ2-1
abundance: .
d_gene: TRBD2
CDR3aa: CASSISLAGGVRREQFF
CDR3nt: TGTGCCAGTAGTATATCCCTGGCGGGAGGGGTGCGAAGGGAGCAGTTCTTC

v_gene: TRBV2
j_gene: TRBJ2-1
abundance: .
d_gene: TRBD2
CDR3aa: CASSVGSGSNNEQFF
CDR3nt: TGTGCCAGCAGTGTGGGTAGCGGGAGCAACAATGAGCAGTTCTTC

v_gene: TRBV4-3
j_gene: TRBJ2-2
abundance: .
d_gene: TRBD2
CDR3aa: CASSQSSGVAGELFF
CDR3nt: TGCGCCAGCAGCCAATCTAGCGGGGTGGCCGGGGAGCTGTTTTTT

v_gene: TRBV30
j_gene: TRBJ1-1
abundance: few
d_gene: .
CDR3aa: CAWRVSPYTEAFF
CDR3nt: TGTGCCTGGAGGGTTAGTCCCTACACTGAAGCTTTCTTT

v_gene: TRBV7-3
j_gene: TRBJ1-2
abundance: .
d_gene: TRBD1
CDR3aa: CASSLTRQGRYGYTF
CDR3nt: TGTGCCAGCAGCTTAACCCGACAGGGACGCTATGGCTACACCTTC

v_gene: TRBV25-1
j_gene: TRBJ1-1
abundance: .
d_gene: TRBD1
CDR3aa: CASRAGQGARQAFF
CDR3nt: TGTGCCAGCAGAGCCGGACAGGGGGCAAGGCAAGCTTTCTTT

v_gene: TRBV7-8
j_gene: TRBJ2-2
abundance: .
d_gene: .
CDR3aa: CASSEAGTVNTGELFF
CDR3nt: TGTGCCAGCAGCGAAGCGGGCACAGTGAACACCGGGGAGCTGTTTTTT

v_gene: TRBV29-1
j_gene: TRBJ2-7
abundance: .
d_gene: TRBD1
CDR3aa: CSVPGQGPYEQYF
CDR3nt: TGCAGCGTACCGGGACAGGGACCCTACGAGCAGTACTTC